This T cell receptor beta chain was identified in a study of control samples from healthy donors and cancer patients. The repertoire was sequenced with immunoSEQ multiplex PCR; TCRdb's copy has only in-frame clones and lacks some. Here the sample spans just under 150,000 clones, about nine tenths being singletons. This clone has a handful of counts. This clonotype was obtained from a man younger than 45 in good health. Material: blood.

The CDR3 DNA reads TGCGCCAGCAGCTTGACGACAGGGTACTATGGCTACACCTTC. This codes for CASSLTTGYYGYTF. The chain has TRBV5-1 and TRBJ1-2, with 7 bases aligning to TRBD1. The CDR3 is 14 amino acids. After removal of 1 base from V and 3 bases from J, the junction contained 3 bases not matched to a gene. In germline, CDR1 is SGHRS, CDR2 YFSETQ.